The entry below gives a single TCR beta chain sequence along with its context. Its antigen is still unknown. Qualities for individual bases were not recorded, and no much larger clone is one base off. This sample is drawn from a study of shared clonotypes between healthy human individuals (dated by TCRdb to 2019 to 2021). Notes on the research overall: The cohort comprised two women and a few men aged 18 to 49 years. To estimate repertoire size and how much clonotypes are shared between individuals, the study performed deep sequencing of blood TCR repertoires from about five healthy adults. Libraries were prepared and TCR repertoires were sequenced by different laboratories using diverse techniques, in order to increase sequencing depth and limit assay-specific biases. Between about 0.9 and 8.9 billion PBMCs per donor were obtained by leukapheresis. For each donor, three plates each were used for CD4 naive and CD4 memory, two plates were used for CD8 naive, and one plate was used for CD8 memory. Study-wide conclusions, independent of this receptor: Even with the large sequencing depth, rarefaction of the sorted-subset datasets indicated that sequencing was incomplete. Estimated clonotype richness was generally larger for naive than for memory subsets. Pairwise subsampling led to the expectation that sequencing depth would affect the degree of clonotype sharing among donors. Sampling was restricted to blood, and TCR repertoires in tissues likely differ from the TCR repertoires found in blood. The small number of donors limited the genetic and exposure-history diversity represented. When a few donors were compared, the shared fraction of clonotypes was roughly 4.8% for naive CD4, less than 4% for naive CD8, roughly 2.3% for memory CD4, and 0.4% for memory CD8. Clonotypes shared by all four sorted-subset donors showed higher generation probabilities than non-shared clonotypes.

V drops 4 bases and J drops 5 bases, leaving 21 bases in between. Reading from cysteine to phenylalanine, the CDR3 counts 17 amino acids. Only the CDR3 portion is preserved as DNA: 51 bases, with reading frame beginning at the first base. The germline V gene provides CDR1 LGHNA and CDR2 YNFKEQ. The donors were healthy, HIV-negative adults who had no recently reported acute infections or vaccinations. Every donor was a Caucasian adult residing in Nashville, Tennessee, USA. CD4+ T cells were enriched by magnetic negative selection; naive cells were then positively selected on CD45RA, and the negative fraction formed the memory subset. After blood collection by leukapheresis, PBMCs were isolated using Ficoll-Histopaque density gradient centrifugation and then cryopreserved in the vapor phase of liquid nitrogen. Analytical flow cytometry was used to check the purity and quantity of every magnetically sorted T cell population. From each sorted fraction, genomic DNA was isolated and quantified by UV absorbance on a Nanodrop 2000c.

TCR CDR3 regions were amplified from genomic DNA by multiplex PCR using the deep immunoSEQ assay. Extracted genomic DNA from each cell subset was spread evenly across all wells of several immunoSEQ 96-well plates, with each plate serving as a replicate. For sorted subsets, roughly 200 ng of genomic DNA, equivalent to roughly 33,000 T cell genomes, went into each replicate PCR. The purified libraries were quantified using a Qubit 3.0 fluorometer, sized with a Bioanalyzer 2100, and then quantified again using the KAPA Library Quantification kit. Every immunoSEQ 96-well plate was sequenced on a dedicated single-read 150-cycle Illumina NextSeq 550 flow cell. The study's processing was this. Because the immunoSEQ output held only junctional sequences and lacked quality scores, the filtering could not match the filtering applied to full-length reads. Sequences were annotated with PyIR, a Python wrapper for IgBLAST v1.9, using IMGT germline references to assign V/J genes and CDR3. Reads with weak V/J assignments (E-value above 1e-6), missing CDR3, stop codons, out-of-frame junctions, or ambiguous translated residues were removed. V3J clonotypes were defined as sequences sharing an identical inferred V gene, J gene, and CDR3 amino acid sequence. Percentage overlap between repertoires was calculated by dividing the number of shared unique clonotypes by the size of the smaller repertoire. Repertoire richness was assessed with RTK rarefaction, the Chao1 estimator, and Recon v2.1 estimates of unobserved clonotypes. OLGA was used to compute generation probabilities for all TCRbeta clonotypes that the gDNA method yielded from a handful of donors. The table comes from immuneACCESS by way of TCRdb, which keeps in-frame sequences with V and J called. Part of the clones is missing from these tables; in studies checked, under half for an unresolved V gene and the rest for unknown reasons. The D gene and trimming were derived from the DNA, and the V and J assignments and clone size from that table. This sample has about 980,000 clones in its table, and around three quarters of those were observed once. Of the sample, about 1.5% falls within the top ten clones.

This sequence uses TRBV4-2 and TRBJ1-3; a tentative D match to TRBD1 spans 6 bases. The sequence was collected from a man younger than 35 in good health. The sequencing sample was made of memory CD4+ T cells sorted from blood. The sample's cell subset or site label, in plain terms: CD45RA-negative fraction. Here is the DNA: TGTGCCAGCAGCCGAGCCGGGGCGGGGGGCGAGAGAAACACCATATATTTT. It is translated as CASSRAGAGGERNTIYF.